The clone carrying this TCR beta chain was seen many times. The antigen is not known. Disease duration under 2 months; hyperthyroidism patients were aged 18 to 65. The data were obtained in a study of T cells in Graves' hyperthyroidism and ophthalmopathy. Overall study: The initial diagnosis was the point when peripheral blood was collected, ahead of any treatment.

What was amplified from RNA transcripts were TCR beta CDR3 regions. The HTBI primer set drove a first-round RT-PCR of the TCR CDR3. One entry per CDR3 protein results from TCRdb running MiXCR on the multiplex PCR reads. The data contain roughly 750,000 distinct CDR3 sequences, 16% of them singletons. Notes on the study in general: Most clonotypes that expanded in the thyroid above 0.001 also showed up in blood.

The CDR3 totals 13 residues. Trimming took off 4 bases at V and 3 bases at J, with 7 bases between the two ends. Germline V gives CDR1 MDHEN, CDR2 SYDVKM. The sample comprised blood. This TCR was recovered from a man between 18 and 29 years old with Graves' hyperthyroidism. The V call is TRBV28, the J call TRBJ1-5, with unresolved D. CDR3 region: CASSSAYNQPQHF. The CDR3 coding sequence is TGTGCCAGCAGTTCGGCTTACAATCAGCCCCAGCATTTT.